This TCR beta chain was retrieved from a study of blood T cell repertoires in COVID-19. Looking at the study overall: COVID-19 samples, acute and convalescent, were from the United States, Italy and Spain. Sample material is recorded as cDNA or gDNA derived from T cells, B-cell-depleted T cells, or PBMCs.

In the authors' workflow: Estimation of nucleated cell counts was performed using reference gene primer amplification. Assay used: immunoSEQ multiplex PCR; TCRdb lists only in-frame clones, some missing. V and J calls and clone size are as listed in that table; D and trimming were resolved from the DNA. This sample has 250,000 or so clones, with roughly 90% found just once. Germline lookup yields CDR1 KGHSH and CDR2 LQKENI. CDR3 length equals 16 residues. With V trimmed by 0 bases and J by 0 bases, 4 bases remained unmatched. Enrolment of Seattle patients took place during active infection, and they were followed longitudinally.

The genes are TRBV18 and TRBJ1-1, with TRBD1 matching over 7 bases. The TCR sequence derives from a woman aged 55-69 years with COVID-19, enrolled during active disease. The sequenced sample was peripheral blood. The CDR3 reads CASSPPWTGLNTEAFF. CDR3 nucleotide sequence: TGTGCCAGCTCACCACCCTGGACAGGCCTGAACACTGAAGCTTTCTTT.